These 22 T cell receptor beta chains were all obtained from the same sample, sequenced in a study of control samples from healthy donors and cancer patients. Using immunoSEQ multiplex PCR, the repertoire was profiled, and TCRdb retains in-frame clones only, with some absent. The top ten clones hold more than 1.4% of a sample with 150,000 to 200,000 clones, approximately 95% of them seen once. Specimen: blood. These receptors were collected from a man between 18 and 35 years old in good health.

This chain links TRBV29-1 with TRBJ1-1, with TRBD1 identical over 8 bases. After removal of 5 bases from V and 5 bases from J, the junction contained 7 bases not matched to a gene. The CDR3 is 13 residues long. CDR1 and CDR2 (germline): SQVTM, ANQGSEA. The CDR3 loop is CSVSRQGLTEAFF. The CDR3 region has the DNA TGCAGCGTTTCCCGACAGGGGCTAACTGAAGCTTTCTTT.

This chain links TRBV6-4 with TRBJ2-5, with 12 bases identical to TRBD2. The CDR3 loop spans 16 amino acids. Unmatched junction bases numbered 7, after V lost 3 bases and J lost 5 bases. CDR1 MRHNA and CDR2 SNTAGT come from the germline V gene. Here the CDR3 reads CASSELAGGRRETQYF. Here the CDR3 DNA reads TGTGCCAGCAGTGAACTAGCGGGGGGCCGGAGGGAGACCCAGTACTTC.

This chain joins TRBV3-1 (or the pseudogene TRBV3-2) and TRBJ2-4; D remains ambiguous. Trimming took 1 base from V and 7 from J, leaving 11 bases between them. Germline V CDR1 and CDR2: LGHDT, YNNKEL (reference sequence). This CDR3 has 14 amino acids. This CDR3 reads CASSQAKGGNIQYF. The CDR3 coding sequence is TGTGCCAGCAGCCAAGCTAAGGGTGGTAACATTCAGTACTTC.

The chain uses TRBV3-1 (or the pseudogene TRBV3-2) and TRBJ1-3; perhaps TRBD1 as D (6 bases). V was cut by 5 bases and J by 0 bases, with 11 bases left in between. Germline V gene lookup returns CDR1 LGHDT and CDR2 YNNKEL (reference sequence). This CDR3 has 15 residues. CDR3 loop: CASSTGGHSGNTIYF. The CDR3, as DNA: TGTGCCAGCAGCACCGGGGGGCACTCTGGAAACACCATATATTTT.

The chain is built from TRBV18 and TRBJ1-3; TRBD1 agrees at 10 bases. The CDR3 loop spans 15 amino acids. Per germline, CDR1 KGHSH and CDR2 LQKENI. V trimming: 6 bases; J trimming: 6 bases; junction bases outside the gene matches: 8. The CDR3 is CASSPGQGDLNTIYF. CDR3 coding DNA: TGTGCCAGCTCCCCAGGACAGGGGGATTTAAACACCATATATTTT.

The rearrangement joins TRBV6-1 to TRBJ1-1, with D unresolved. The CDR3 has 14 amino acids. CDR1 is MNHNS and CDR2 is SASEGT in the germline V gene. V lost 1 base and J 1 base, leaving 7 bases between the germline ends. CDR3 protein: CASSEGGWNTEAFF. For the CDR3, the DNA is TGTGCCAGCAGTGAAGGGGGTTGGAACACTGAAGCTTTCTTT.

This chain links TRBV5-6 with TRBJ2-2; D possibly corresponds to TRBD1 (5 bases). The V gene's germline CDR1 is SGHDT and CDR2 YYEEEE. The ends were cut back, 1 base at V and 2 bases at J, with 9 bases in the middle. The CDR3 extends over 15 amino acids. This CDR3 is CASSLRTSNTGELFF. For the CDR3, the DNA is TGTGCCAGCAGCTTGAGGACATCTAACACCGGGGAGCTGTTTTTT.

The CDR3 sequence: CATTTGTANYEQYF. CDR3 bases: TGTGCCACTACAACCGGGACAGCAAACTACGAGCAGTACTTC. The chain is built from TRBV6-6 and TRBJ2-7; 7 positions agree with TRBD1. The CDR3 has 14 amino acids. Germline assignment: CDR1 MNHNY and CDR2 SVGAGI (reference sequence). V shed 10 bases, J shed 3 bases, and the junction held 12 bases outside the gene matches.

The chain has TRBV3-1 (or the pseudogene TRBV3-2) and TRBJ2-1, with D possibly TRBD2 on 6 matching bases. Trimming removed 4 bases from V and 9 bases from J, with 16 bases in between. The CDR3 length is 14 residues. Germline V lookup: CDR1 LGHDT, CDR2 YNNKEL (reference sequence). The CDR3 reads CASSPGLASGEQFF. The DNA for the CDR3 is TGTGCCAGCAGCCCGGGACTGGCTTCGGGTGAGCAGTTCTTC.

The V gene is TRBV7-2, the J gene TRBJ1-1, with D possibly TRBD1 on 5 matching bases. The V gene's germline CDR1 is SGHTA and CDR2 FQGNSA. The CDR3 has 18 amino acids. The germline V and J ends were trimmed by 1 base and 5 bases, with 23 bases remaining between them. CDR3 in amino acids: CASSLDPPRMGGTTEAFF. CDR3 bases: TGTGCCAGCAGCTTAGACCCTCCGAGGATGGGAGGGACGACTGAAGCTTTCTTT. Together with reference TRBV7-2 and TRBJ1-1, the CDR3 gives the full variable domain: GAGVSQSPSNKVTEKGKDVELRCDPISGHTALYWYRQSLGQGLEFLIYFQGNSAPDKSGLPSDRFSAERTGGSVSTLTIQRTQQEDSAVYLCASSLDPPRMGGTTEAFFGQGTRLTVV.

The chain is built from TRBV4-2 and TRBJ2-3; the match to TRBD2 covers 9 bases. This CDR3 is 17 amino acids long. V shed 5 bases, J shed 0 bases, and the junction held 9 bases outside the gene matches. Germline CDR1 LGHNA, CDR2 YNFKEQ. CDR3 loop: CASSYLAGALSTDTQYF. CDR3 coding DNA: TGTGCCAGCAGCTATTTAGCGGGGGCCCTTAGCACAGATACGCAGTATTTT.

The chain is built from TRBV7-9 and TRBJ2-1; 7 nucleotides line up with TRBD1. J gave up 2 bases and V 6 bases, and 7 bases lay outside the gene matches. This CDR3 spans 15 amino acids. Germline CDR1 SEHNR, CDR2 FQNEAQ (reference sequence). In DNA form, the CDR3 reads TGTGCCAGCAGTTCCACGGGACAGCCCTACAATGAGCAGTTCTTC. Its translation is CASSSTGQPYNEQFF.

The chain uses TRBV18 and TRBJ1-1; 8 nucleotides align to TRBD1. V was pared by 3 bases and J by 3 bases, with 6 bases of the junction left unmatched. The CDR3 consists of 15 residues. Germline values: CDR1 KGHSH, CDR2 LQKENI. The CDR3 coding sequence is TGTGCCAGCTCACCTAACAGGGGGGGCGACACTGAAGCTTTCTTT. Its translation is CASSPNRGGDTEAFF. The full variable domain, completed using reference TRBV18 and TRBJ1-1, is NAGVMQNPRHLVRRRGQEARLRCSPMKGHSHVYWYRQLPEEGLKFMVYLQKENIIDESGMPKERFSAEFPKEGPSILRIQQVVRGDSAAYFCASSPNRGGDTEAFFGQGTRLTVV.

This clone was found once. The chain links TRBV6-1 to TRBJ2-7; perhaps TRBD2 as D (5 bases). V was cut by 1 base and J by 7 bases, with 11 bases left in between. Germline V gives CDR1 MNHNS, CDR2 SASEGT. CDR3 length: 13 amino acids. This CDR3 reads CASSEGRGTEQYF. The CDR3 region has the DNA TGTGCCAGCAGTGAAGGCCGGGGAACGGAGCAGTACTTC.

Details on this clone: Other DNA sequences in this specimen translate into the identical CDR3. The J gene is TRBJ1-1, the V gene TRBV18; D gene ambiguous. Germline assignment: CDR1 KGHSH and CDR2 LQKENI. There are 13 residues in the CDR3. The germline V and J ends were trimmed by 1 base and 1 base, with 4 bases remaining between them. CDR3 residues: CASSPQGNTEAFF. The CDR3 bases are TGTGCCAGCTCACCACAGGGGAACACTGAAGCTTTCTTT.

J is TRBJ1-1 and V is TRBV9; D unresolved. The CDR3 totals 12 residues. The germline V and J ends were trimmed by 3 bases and 4 bases, with 7 bases remaining between them. Germline V gene data show CDR1 as SGDLS and CDR2 as YYNGEE. CDR3: CASSEIVTEAFF. The DNA of the CDR3 is TGTGCCAGCAGCGAGATAGTCACTGAAGCTTTCTTT.

This chain joins TRBV10-2 and TRBJ1-2; the D is unclear. The CDR3 length is 14 residues. V was shortened by 4 bases and J by 0 bases, with 9 bases between the two germline ends. Germline V gene sequence: CDR1 WSHSY, CDR2 SAAADI. CDR3 protein: CASSGFFTNYGYTF. The CDR3 DNA sequence: TGCGCCAGCAGTGGTTTCTTTACTAACTATGGCTACACCTTC.

The chain links TRBV5-1 to TRBJ2-5; 8 bases agree with TRBD2. Germline trimming cut 4 bases from V and 1 base from J; bases unmatched to any gene: 3. Germline CDR1 reads SGHRS; CDR2 reads YFSETQ. The CDR3 covers 14 residues. Written as DNA, the CDR3 is TGCGCCAGCAGCGGACGGGGGGGCCAAGAGACCCAGTACTTC. Protein product: CASSGRGGQETQYF.

This chain joins TRBV21-1 and TRBJ1-1; the table assigns TRBD1, which was not confirmed against the DNA. TRBV21-1 is tagged as a pseudogene. The CDR3 contains 16 residues. CDR3 region: CASSKGRGRGDTEAFF. CDR3 DNA: TGTGCCAGCAGCAAAGGTAGGGGCAGGGGAGACACTGAAGCTTTCTTT.

CDR3 in DNA: TGTGCCAGCAGTTCCGCTCGTGACGGGACCTACGAGCAGTACTTC. The encoded protein is CASSSARDGTYEQYF. This sequence joins TRBV6-5 and TRBJ2-7; D is possibly TRBD2 (5 bases). The CDR3 runs to 15 residues. Trimming pared 4 bases from V and 2 bases from J, leaving 15 bases between. Germline CDR1 and CDR2: MNHEY and SVGAGI.

J is TRBJ2-1 and V is TRBV27, with D unresolved. The CDR3 has 15 amino acids. The V end was cut by 6 bases, the J end by 0 bases, with 12 bases between. Germline V CDR1 and CDR2: MNHEY, SMNVEV (reference sequence). The CDR3 reads CASSPSGSSYNEQFF. DNA of the CDR3: TGTGCCAGCAGCCCCAGTGGAAGCTCCTACAATGAGCAGTTCTTC.

The chain uses TRBV7-9 and TRBJ2-3; D is uncertain. V was shortened by 5 bases and J by 1 base, with 16 bases between the two germline ends. Germline assignment: CDR1 SEHNR and CDR2 FQNEAQ (reference sequence). The length of the CDR3 is 16 residues. This CDR3 is CASSPTMGSGTDTQYF. Written as DNA, the CDR3 is TGTGCCAGCAGCCCAACAATGGGGTCGGGCACAGATACGCAGTATTTT.